One sample yielded the 27 T cell receptor beta chains listed below, sequenced in a study of blood T cell repertoires in COVID-19. TCRdb's copy holds only in-frame clones and misses some; the assay was immunoSEQ multiplex PCR. The sample has about 87,000 clones, roughly 86% seen once. Material: peripheral blood. The receptors were sampled from a man between 35 and 55 years old with acute or convalescent COVID-19.

This rearrangement joins TRBV5-8 to TRBJ2-4; 11 bases are shared with TRBD2. The CDR3 has 19 residues. With V trimmed by 5 bases and J by 0 bases, 13 bases remained unmatched. The germline CDR1 and CDR2 sequences are SGHTS and YDEGEE. For the CDR3, the DNA is TGTGCCAGCAGTACGGGACTAGCGGCTGCCACTAGAGCCAAAAACATTCAGTACTTC. This sequence encodes CASSTGLAAATRAKNIQYF.

This chain joins TRBV11-3 and TRBJ2-1, with 8 nucleotides matching TRBD2. There are 15 residues in the CDR3. V trimming: 2 bases; J trimming: 6 bases; junction bases outside the gene matches: 6. Germline CDR1 and CDR2: SGHNT and YENEEA. The CDR3 DNA reads as TGTGCCAGCAGCTTATCCACCGGGACTAGCAATGAGCAGTTCTTC. Translation: CASSLSTGTSNEQFF.

The genes are TRBV6-5 and TRBJ2-7; no firm D call. Per germline, CDR1 MNHEY and CDR2 SVGAGI. V gave up 6 bases and J gave up 0 bases, with 6 bases separating them. CDR3 length: 12 residues. The CDR3 loop is CASRGSSYEQYF. The CDR3 region has the DNA TGTGCCAGCAGGGGCAGCTCCTACGAGCAGTACTTC.

The chain recombines TRBV27 with TRBJ2-3; tentatively, D is TRBD2 (6 bases). The CDR3 has 12 residues. The germline CDR1 and CDR2 sequences are MNHEY and SMNVEV (reference sequence). Trimming stripped 7 bases from V and 6 bases from J, with 11 bases between. The CDR3 spells CASNSTSDTQYF. The CDR3 bases are TGTGCCAGCAACAGTACTAGCGATACGCAGTATTTT.

This clone ranks as medium-sized (0.01 to 0.1%). This chain links TRBV7-3 with TRBJ2-5; D is perhaps TRBD1 (6 bases). Germline V lookup: CDR1 SGHTA, CDR2 FQGTGA. The CDR3 runs to 14 residues. V dropped 5 bases and J dropped 2 bases, with 12 bases sitting between them. The DNA for the CDR3 is TGTGCCAGCAGCCCCAGGGGCCCTCAAGAGACCCAGTACTTC. It specifies CASSPRGPQETQYF.

V and J are TRBV5-1 and TRBJ2-7; weak D call: TRBD2 (6 bases). This CDR3 contains 15 residues. In germline, CDR1 is SGHRS, CDR2 YFSETQ. Trimming removed 0 bases from V and 7 bases from J, with 17 bases in between. The DNA for the CDR3 is TGCGCCAGCAGCTTGGAAGTTGGGGGGACCGGGGAGCAGTACTTC. Its translation: CASSLEVGGTGEQYF.

This rearrangement joins TRBV14 to TRBJ2-1; 9 bases line up with TRBD1. There are 15 residues in the CDR3. Losses at the gene ends were 4 bases for V and 5 bases for J; bases not matched to a gene: 6. CDR1 is SGHDN and CDR2 is FVKESK in the germline V gene. CDR3 DNA sequence: TGTGCCAGCAGCCCTGACAGGGGGTTCAACAATGAGCAGTTCTTC. Translating it yields CASSPDRGFNNEQFF.

This chain connects TRBV19 to TRBJ2-2; 9 bases are shared with TRBD2. V was pared by 4 bases and J by 7 bases, with 4 bases of the junction left unmatched. CDR3 length equals 14 residues. Germline V gene data show CDR1 as LNHDA and CDR2 as SQIVND (reference sequence). This chain's CDR3 is CASSRTSDDGELFF. CDR3 DNA sequence: TGTGCCAGTAGTAGGACTAGCGATGACGGGGAGCTGTTTTTT.

The V and J genes are TRBV3-1 (or the pseudogene TRBV3-2) and TRBJ1-1; TRBD1 agrees at 8 bases. Germline V CDR1 and CDR2: LGHDT, YNNKEL (reference sequence). This CDR3 is 14 amino acids long. With V trimmed by 5 bases and J by 4 bases, 6 bases remained unmatched. This CDR3 reads CASSYLDRATEAFF. The CDR3 DNA reads as TGTGCCAGCAGCTATCTGGACAGGGCCACTGAAGCTTTCTTT.

The J gene is TRBJ1-4, the V gene TRBV6-5; D not resolved. This CDR3 has 14 amino acids. Germline CDR1 is MNHEY and CDR2 is SVGAGI. The V and J ends lost 0 bases and 10 bases respectively, with 12 bases between them. The CDR3 loop is CASSYSSTEGKLFF. In nucleotides, the CDR3 is TGTGCCAGCAGTTACTCGAGTACAGAGGGAAAACTGTTTTTT.

This chain joins TRBV27 and TRBJ1-2, with D possibly being TRBD1 (5 bases). V was clipped by 8 bases and J by 7 bases, with 29 bases between them. The germline V gene encodes CDR1 MNHEY and CDR2 SMNVEV (reference sequence). The CDR3 extends over 17 amino acids. DNA of the CDR3: TGTGCCAGCGGGTCGACAGTCCTAAACCCCACGGGCGGTGGCTACACCTTC. This codes for CASGSTVLNPTGGGYTF.

The genes are TRBV29-1 and TRBJ1-1, with TRBD1 identical over 9 bases. Per germline, CDR1 SQVTM and CDR2 ANQGSEA. The CDR3 is 13 residues long. Trimming cost V 7 bases and J 3 bases; bases outside gene matches: 6. The CDR3 region has the DNA TGCAGCGCCGGGACAGGGTCGGACACTGAAGCTTTCTTT. Protein sequence: CSAGTGSDTEAFF.

This chain links TRBV18 with TRBJ2-5; the D gene is possibly TRBD1 (7 bases). This CDR3 comprises 15 residues. Trimming shortened V by 5 bases and J by 5 bases, and 18 bases separated the two germline ends. Germline V gives CDR1 KGHSH, CDR2 LQKENI. The CDR3 DNA is TGTGCCAGCTCAACGAATCAGGGGGAGGAGGAGACCCAGTACTTC. Amino acid sequence: CASSTNQGEEETQYF.

The V gene is TRBV23-1, the J gene TRBJ1-6; 9 bases fit TRBD1. TRBV23-1 falls under the ORF class, with uncertain function. This CDR3 region has 18 residues. Unmatched junction bases numbered 12, after V lost 6 bases and J lost 3 bases. The CDR3: CASSRTGETEHYNSPLHF. In nucleotides, the CDR3 is TGCGCCAGCAGCCGGACAGGGGAAACGGAACACTATAATTCACCCCTCCACTTT.

The rearrangement links TRBV7-9 to TRBJ1-4; the match to TRBD1 covers 11 bases. The CDR3 spans 19 residues. V lost 1 base to trimming and J lost 7 bases; unmatched junction nucleotides: 14. CDR1 is SEHNR and CDR2 is FQNEAQ in the germline V gene (reference sequence). The CDR3 DNA reads as TGTGCCAGCAGCTTAGTTCGGGACAGGGGGTCGAGTGTCGGTGAAAAACTGTTTTTT. Translated, it gives CASSLVRDRGSSVGEKLFF.

This chain links TRBV30 with TRBJ1-2; 12 nucleotides match TRBD1. The CDR3 runs to 15 residues. Unmatched junction bases numbered 5, after V lost 2 bases and J lost 4 bases. CDR1 is GTSNPN and CDR2 is SVGIG in the germline V gene (reference sequence). The CDR3 is CAWSRDRGLGYGYTF. CDR3 DNA: TGTGCCTGGAGTAGGGACAGGGGGCTCGGCTATGGCTACACCTTC.

The genes are TRBV5-1 and TRBJ2-7; D uncertain. Deletions cut 4 bases from V and 5 bases from J, with 10 bases between. Germline V gives CDR1 SGHRS, CDR2 YFSETQ. There are 12 residues in the CDR3. The chain's CDR3 is CASSRSLDEQYF. DNA of the CDR3: TGCGCCAGCAGCCGCAGTCTCGACGAGCAGTACTTC.

The rearrangement links TRBV23-1 to TRBJ1-3; D uncertain. TRBV23-1 qualifies as an ORF whose function is uncertain. The CDR3 length is 15 residues. The V end was cut by 1 base, the J end by 6 bases, with 13 bases between. CDR3 residues: CASSQCGRLENTIYF. CDR3 sequence (DNA): TGCGCCAGCAGTCAATGTGGGAGATTAGAAAACACCATATATTTT.

The chain joins TRBV3-1 (or the pseudogene TRBV3-2) to TRBJ1-2; unclear D gene. The CDR3 is made up of 14 amino acids. Trimming pared 4 bases from V and 2 bases from J, leaving 11 bases between. Germline CDR1 is LGHDT and CDR2 is YNNKEL (reference sequence). Here the CDR3 reads CASSPLVYNYGYTF. The CDR3 DNA reads as TGTGCCAGCAGCCCCCTTGTCTACAACTATGGCTACACCTTC.

This chain uses TRBV10-1 with TRBJ2-1; possible D gene TRBD2, 7 bases. Looked up from germline, CDR1 is WNHNN and CDR2 is SYGVQD (reference sequence). The CDR3 sequence is 17 residues long. Between the trimmed V and J ends, which lost 3 bases and 8 bases, there was a span of 23 bases. The CDR3 nucleotides are TGCGCCAGCAGTGATCCAACGAGGGGGGGGGAAGGCGATGAGCAGTTCTTC. Translated: CASSDPTRGGEGDEQFF.

This clone came up a few times. CDR3 coding DNA: TGTGCCAGCAGCCAACCGGGGATGACAGATACGCAGTATTTT. Translated: CASSQPGMTDTQYF. The rearrangement uses TRBV3-1 (or the pseudogene TRBV3-2) and TRBJ2-3, with D maybe TRBD2 (5 bases). This CDR3 comprises 14 residues. Germline lookup yields CDR1 LGHDT and CDR2 YNNKEL (reference sequence). Trimming shortened V by 2 bases and J by 3 bases, and 9 bases separated the two germline ends.

V gene TRBV25-1 combines with J gene TRBJ2-1; D unresolved. In germline, CDR1 is MGHDK, CDR2 SYGVNS. This CDR3 region has 15 residues. Trimming took off 1 base at V and 0 bases at J, with 7 bases between the two ends. DNA for the CDR3: TGTGCCAGCAGTGAATTCCCGGGCTCCTACAATGAGCAGTTCTTC. Its translation is CASSEFPGSYNEQFF.

The chain has TRBV11-2 and TRBJ2-1; D ambiguous. The CDR3 is 14 residues long. Trimming removed 4 bases from V and 4 bases from J, with 11 bases in between. From germline, CDR1 is SGHAT and CDR2 FQNNGV. Here the CDR3 DNA reads TGTGCCAGCAGCTCCGAGCCCTTGTACAATGAGCAGTTCTTC. It is translated as CASSSEPLYNEQFF.

The V call is TRBV7-9, the J call TRBJ1-1; possibly TRBD1 for D (6 bases). Between the trimmed V and J ends, which lost 0 bases and 4 bases, there was a span of 12 bases. CDR1 and CDR2 from the germline V gene are SEHNR and FQNEAQ (reference sequence). This CDR3 has 15 residues. CDR3 amino acids: CASSLAPGEGTEAFF. For the CDR3, the DNA is TGTGCCAGCAGCTTAGCCCCAGGGGAGGGCACTGAAGCTTTCTTT.

This clone has more than one count but fewer than ten. The J gene is TRBJ1-2, the V gene TRBV5-6; perhaps TRBD1 as D (6 bases). This CDR3 is 14 amino acids long. Deletions cut 4 bases from V and 0 bases from J, with 10 bases between. CDR1 SGHDT and CDR2 YYEEEE come from the germline V gene. CDR3 sequence: CASSATGANYGYTF. As DNA, the CDR3 is TGTGCCAGCAGCGCGACAGGAGCTAACTATGGCTACACCTTC. Based on the CDR3 plus reference TRBV5-6 and TRBJ1-2, the full variable domain is DAGVTQSPTHLIKTRGQQVTLRCSPKSGHDTVSWYQQALGQGPQFIFQYYEEEERQRGNFPDRFSGHQFPNYSSELNVNALLLGDSALYLCASSATGANYGYTFGSGTRLTVV.

The rearrangement uses TRBV20-1 and TRBJ2-5; TRBD1 agrees at 7 bases. The germline gives CDR1 DFQATT, CDR2 SNEGSKA (reference sequence). The CDR3 has 13 amino acids. The ends lost 3 bases at V and 2 bases at J; junction bases unmatched: 3. The CDR3 here is CSASGRGQETQYF. The CDR3 DNA reads TGCAGTGCTAGTGGCAGGGGGCAAGAGACCCAGTACTTC.

The J gene is TRBJ1-6, the V gene TRBV5-8; D gene uncertain. Germline-derived CDR1 and CDR2 are SGHTS and YDEGEE. Trimming removed 1 base from V and 10 bases from J, with 15 bases in between. This CDR3 has 15 amino acids. The CDR3 here is CASSLNSAPGSPLHF. The CDR3 DNA is TGTGCCAGCAGCTTGAACAGTGCCCCTGGCTCACCCCTCCACTTT.